The clone carrying this TCR beta chain showed up just a few times. The CDR3 is 15 amino acids. Trimming removed 5 bases from V and 10 bases from J, with 18 bases in between. The germline V gene encodes CDR1 SGHTA and CDR2 FQGNSA. Original methodology: Reference gene primers were amplified, and this amplification served to estimate nucleated cell counts. Assay used: immunoSEQ multiplex PCR; TCRdb lists only in-frame clones, some missing. V and J calls and clone size come straight from that table; D and trimming were deduced from the DNA. The data contain around 80,000 clones, roughly 77% of them singletons. The data were obtained in a study of blood T cell repertoires in COVID-19. Overall study: COVID-19 samples collected from the United States, Italy and Spain covered acute and convalescent phases. Sample material is recorded as cDNA or gDNA derived from T cells, B-cell-depleted T cells, or PBMCs.

The chain is built from TRBV7-2 and TRBJ1-6; a possible D gene is TRBD1 (5 bases). The clonotype originates from a man aged 45 to 65 with active or convalescent COVID-19. The sequenced sample was peripheral blood. CDR3 DNA: TGTGCCAGCAGCCCAAACAGGAAGACGGGCTCACCCCTCCACTTT. It encodes CASSPNRKTGSPLHF. Full variable domain (rest looked up from reference TRBV7-2 and TRBJ1-6): GAGVSQSPSNKVTEKGKDVELRCDPISGHTALYWYRQSLGQGLEFLIYFQGNSAPDKSGLPSDRFSAERTGGSVSTLTIQRTQQEDSAVYLCASSPNRKTGSPLHFGNGTRLTVT.